This T cell receptor (beta chain) appears in the sequencing data of a study of T cells in localized non-small cell lung cancer. Study outcomes and limitations: Elevated blood T cell density was associated with longer overall survival. Appearance in adjacent lung was seen for a median about 59 of the top 100 tumor clones. Measurement of T cell clonality placed uninvolved adjacent lung highest, above the level in tumor.

The repertoire was sequenced with immunoSEQ multiplex PCR; TCRdb's copy has only in-frame clones and lacks some. The repertoire holds 70,000 to 100,000 clones, with 80% as singletons. This clone was detected only once. What it recognizes is unknown. With V trimmed by 4 bases and J by 2 bases, 4 bases remained unmatched. The CDR3 consists of 14 residues. Germline CDR1 is SGHNT and CDR2 is YYREEE (reference sequence). This material consisted of peripheral blood, taken before any cancer treatment. This TCR came from an older female donor with stage I lung adenocarcinoma. The gene calls are TRBV5-4 and TRBJ2-3; 7 bases are a match to TRBD2. The CDR3 sequence: CASSRDYITDTQYF. In nucleotides, the CDR3 is TGTGCCAGCAGCAGGGACTACATCACAGATACGCAGTATTTT.